Following are 10 T cell receptor beta chains from one sample sequenced in a study of shared clonotypes between healthy human individuals. Sequenced by immunoSEQ multiplex PCR; TCRdb stores in-frame clones only, minus some. The sample comprises roughly 1 million clones, more than 75% of which are singletons, and more than 0.5% rests with the top ten. The sequencing input was memory CD4+ T cells from PBMCs. Sample subset: CD45RA-negative fraction. These receptors all come from a man aged 18 to 35 in good health. Some clones in this sample may be carry-over from other donors' samples.

This clone was counted ten times or more. This sequence joins TRBV9 and TRBJ1-5; D is unresolved. V was pared by 4 bases and J by 3 bases, with 8 bases between. The CDR3 runs to 13 residues. Germline lookup yields CDR1 SGDLS and CDR2 YYNGEE. CDR3 sequence: CASSPNYNQPQHF. In nucleotides, the CDR3 is TGTGCCAGCAGCCCAAATTACAATCAGCCCCAGCATTTT.

The chain has TRBV7-6 and TRBJ2-7, with 10 bases identical to TRBD2. The CDR3 length is 16 residues. Germline V gives CDR1 SGHVS, CDR2 FNYEAQ. After removal of 2 bases from V and 0 bases from J, the junction contained 4 bases not matched to a gene. CDR3 residues: CASSLTGTSASYEQYF. The CDR3 region has the DNA TGTGCCAGCAGCTTAACCGGGACTAGCGCCTCCTACGAGCAGTACTTC. Combining the CDR3 with reference TRBV7-6 and TRBJ2-7 gives the whole variable domain GAGVSQSPRYKVTKRGQDVALRCDPISGHVSLYWYRQALGQGPEFLTYFNYEAQQDKSGLPNDRFSAERPEGSISTLTIQRTEQRDSAMYRCASSLTGTSASYEQYFGPGTRLTVT.

This chain connects TRBV11-3 to TRBJ2-1; D is ambiguous. Germline lookup yields CDR1 SGHNT and CDR2 YENEEA. The CDR3 is 12 residues long. Trimming took off 0 bases at V and 8 bases at J, with 5 bases between the two ends. CDR3 nucleotide sequence: TGTGCCAGCAGCTTAGATGGGGATGAGCAGTTCTTC. Translating it yields CASSLDGDEQFF.

The rearrangement uses TRBV14 and TRBJ1-3; D unresolved. The CDR3 spans 16 residues. Trimming left V 0 bases short and J 0 bases short, with 9 bases between. Germline CDR1 is SGHDN and CDR2 is FVKESK. The CDR3 DNA sequence: TGTGCCAGCAGCCAAGAATTGCAGAGCTCTGGAAACACCATATATTTT. This encodes CASSQELQSSGNTIYF.

This clone was observed a single time. V usage is TRBV5-1 and J usage is TRBJ2-7; D perhaps matches TRBD1 (6 bases). The V gene lost 4 bases and the J gene lost 1 base, with 12 bases spanning the gap. This CDR3 has 14 amino acids. Germline values: CDR1 SGHRS, CDR2 YFSETQ. The CDR3: CASSQRTASYEQYF. CDR3 DNA: TGCGCCAGCAGCCAGAGGACAGCGTCCTACGAGCAGTACTTC. Combining the CDR3 with reference TRBV5-1 and TRBJ2-7 gives the whole variable domain KAGVTQTPRYLIKTRGQQVTLSCSPISGHRSVSWYQQTPGQGLQFLFEYFSETQRNKGNFPGRFSGRQFSNSRSEMNVSTLELGDSALYLCASSQRTASYEQYFGPGTRLTVT.

V gene TRBV28 combines with J gene TRBJ2-7; a weak D match, TRBD1 (6 bases). Germline loops: CDR1 MDHEN, CDR2 SYDVKM. V lost 4 bases and J lost 2, with 12 bases in between. CDR3 size: 14 residues. CDR3 in amino acids: CASSWRTDPYEQYF. The DNA of the CDR3 is TGTGCCAGCAGTTGGCGGACAGACCCCTACGAGCAGTACTTC.

Remarks on this clone: Sequence at one end of the junction differs from germline and may be a read error. This chain joins TRBV28 and TRBJ1-2; a weak D match, TRBD1 (5 bases). The CDR3 has 17 amino acids. The germline V gene encodes CDR1 MDHEN and CDR2 SYDVKM. The CDR3: CASSFPKPGGGGRGYAF. CDR3 nucleotide sequence: TGTGCCAGCAGTTTTCCCAAACCCGGAGGCGGGGGACGTGGCTACGCCTTC.

This chain uses TRBV30 with TRBJ2-7; D gene ambiguous. Germline V gene sequence: CDR1 GTSNPN, CDR2 SVGIG (reference sequence). Trimming removed 0 bases at V and 1 base at J, with 10 bases between. CDR3 size: 14 residues. The CDR3 nucleotides are TGTGCCTGGAGTGTACTAAAGGGTTCCTACGAGCAGTACTTC. This codes for CAWSVLKGSYEQYF.

J is TRBJ2-7 and V is TRBV11-2; the match to TRBD1 covers 7 bases. Looked up from germline, CDR1 is SGHAT and CDR2 is FQNNGV. The junction had 4 bases not matched to a gene; V was cut back by 4 bases and J by 7 bases. This CDR3 comprises 12 residues. The CDR3 DNA reads as TGTGCCAGCAGCTCAGACAGGGATGAGCAGTACTTC. It encodes CASSSDRDEQYF.

This clone was counted a single time. The genes are TRBV6-1 and TRBJ1-5; no clear D. The germline CDR1 and CDR2 sequences are MNHNS and SASEGT. V was cut by 3 bases and J by 2 bases, with 14 bases left in between. There are 16 residues in the CDR3. The CDR3 DNA is TGTGCCAGCAGTGACCTCAGCGGTGGAGGCAATCAGCCCCAGCATTTT. It yields the protein CASSDLSGGGNQPQHF.